The source of this T cell receptor beta chain is a study of T-cell reconstitution after alpha-beta-depleted transplantation in children. In germline, CDR1 is MDHEN, CDR2 SYDVKM. The CDR3 covers 13 residues. J gave up 4 bases and V 6 bases, and 4 bases lay outside the gene matches. This sample's TCRbeta library carried unique molecular identifier barcodes. In TCRdb, the PCR reads were re-called with MiXCR into one record per CDR3 protein. Of 500,000 or so distinct CDR3 sequences listed, roughly 33% are singletons. This TCR derives from a human donor who donated a stem cell graft to a child with aplastic anemia. V is TRBV28 and J is TRBJ2-5; 8 bases align to TRBD1. The specimen was PBMCs from the stem cell graft donor, collected from the stem cell graft. Here the CDR3 DNA reads TGTGCCAGCAGAAGGACAGGGATAGAGACCCAGTACTTC. Residues: CASRRTGIETQYF. The variable domain in full, with the rest retrieved from reference TRBV28 and TRBJ2-5, is DVKVTQSSRYLVKRTGEKVFLECVQDMDHENMFWYRQDPGLGLRLIYFSYDVKMKEKGDIPEGYSVSREKKERFSLILESASTNQTSMYLCASRRTGIETQYFGPGTRLLVL.